The subject of this entry is one T cell receptor beta chain. Antigen: not known. Assay used: immunoSEQ multiplex PCR; TCRdb lists only in-frame clones, some missing. This table holds more than 120,000 clones, 86% found once. These data are taken from a study of Ad26.COV2.S vaccination and SARS-CoV-2 variants. Overall study results and limits: Spike-specific responses of CD8+ and CD4+ T cells were reported to display substantial breadth after vaccination. Placebo recipients and vaccine recipients were similar in non-spike TCR breadth. TCR breadth and depth analyses may have underestimated total T cell responses. Placebo recipients had lower spike-specific TCR breadth than vaccine recipients.

With 0 bases removed from V and 4 bases from J, the gap between germline ends came to 13 bases. CDR3 size: 16 residues. Germline V CDR1 and CDR2: SGHRS, YFSETQ. The V gene is TRBV5-1, the J gene TRBJ2-2; TRBD1 is a possible D gene (6 bases). Source: peripheral blood, taken after recovery from COVID-19. The clonotype was recovered from a human donor who had recovered from COVID-19. CDR3: CASSLVGAVITGELFF. The CDR3 region has the DNA TGCGCCAGCAGCTTGGTGGGGGCAGTAATCACCGGGGAGCTGTTTTTT. Looking up the rest from reference TRBV5-1 and TRBJ2-2 gives the full variable domain: KAGVTQTPRYLIKTRGQQVTLSCSPISGHRSVSWYQQTPGQGLQFLFEYFSETQRNKGNFPGRFSGRQFSNSRSEMNVSTLELGDSALYLCASSLVGAVITGELFFGEGSRLTVL.